The 4 T cell receptor beta chains listed next were all sequenced from one sample in a study of OX40 agonist ivuxolimab in advanced cancers. Measured with immunoSEQ multiplex PCR; TCRdb has only the in-frame clones, and not every one. The sample lists more than 65,000 clones, approximately 93% occurring once. The sample in question was CD4+ or CD8+ T cells sorted from blood, obtained in a trial of the OX40 agonist ivuxolimab. Receptors originate from an adult with an advanced solid tumor such as melanoma, head and neck, liver or kidney cancer.

CDR3 DNA: TGTGCCAGCAGCACAGGAGGGCCCGGCCCAGATACGCAGTATTTT. This encodes CASSTGGPGPDTQYF. This chain links TRBV5-5 with TRBJ2-3; possible D gene TRBD2, 6 bases. Trimming took 4 bases from V and 4 from J, leaving 16 bases between them. The CDR3 has 15 residues. The V gene's germline CDR1 is SGHKS and CDR2 YYEKEE (reference sequence).

The chain links TRBV10-2 to TRBJ1-2, with a tentative D call TRBD1 (5 bases). Germline CDR1 is WSHSY and CDR2 is SAAADI. Between the trimmed V and J ends, which lost 7 bases and 5 bases, there was a span of 17 bases. The CDR3 has 14 residues. The DNA of the CDR3 is TGCGCCAGCACTCAATCCAGGGACTTATATGGCTACACCTTC. It codes for CASTQSRDLYGYTF.

This clone has just one count. The V and J genes are TRBV7-9 and TRBJ2-7; perhaps TRBD1 as D (6 bases). Germline-derived CDR1 and CDR2 are SEHNR and FQNEAQ (reference sequence). The V and J ends lost 2 bases and 2 bases respectively, with 10 bases between them. This CDR3 has 14 amino acids. In nucleotides, the CDR3 is TGTGCCAGCAGCTTACCGGGACACCCCTACGAGCAGTACTTC. It translates to CASSLPGHPYEQYF.

CDR3 DNA: TGCGCCAGCAGCCAAGGCCGAATGGGACAGGGAGGCTCTGGAAACACCATATATTTT. It yields the protein CASSQGRMGQGGSGNTIYF. The chain couples TRBV4-1 to TRBJ1-3; 9 bases match TRBD1. CDR3 length: 19 residues. Trimming removed 1 base from V and 0 bases from J; junction bases left unmatched: 10. CDR1 MGHRA and CDR2 YSYEKL come from the germline V gene.